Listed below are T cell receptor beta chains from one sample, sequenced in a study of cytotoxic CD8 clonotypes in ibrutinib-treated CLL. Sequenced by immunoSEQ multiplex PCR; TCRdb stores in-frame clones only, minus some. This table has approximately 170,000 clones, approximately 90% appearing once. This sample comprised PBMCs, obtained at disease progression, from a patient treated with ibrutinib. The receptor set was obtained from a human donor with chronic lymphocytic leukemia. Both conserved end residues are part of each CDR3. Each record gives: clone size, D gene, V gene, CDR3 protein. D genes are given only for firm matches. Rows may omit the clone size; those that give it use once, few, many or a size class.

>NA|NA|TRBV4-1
CASSHHSTVDQPQHF
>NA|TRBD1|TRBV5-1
CASSFTGGLGNEKLFF
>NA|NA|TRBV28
CASSLSRAADTQYF
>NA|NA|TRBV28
CASLDQGRINYYEQYF
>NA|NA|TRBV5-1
CASRSGQGLNEKLFF
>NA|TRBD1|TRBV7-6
CASSLDGTGGPQHF
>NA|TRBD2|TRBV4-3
CASSQRTGQLAGGNEQFF
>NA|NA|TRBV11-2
CASSSTRRASLSGELFF
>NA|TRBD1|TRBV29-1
CSVEVGTGGDLWYNEQFF
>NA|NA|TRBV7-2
CASSPWAGDNQPQHF
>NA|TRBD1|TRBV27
CASSLSGQFYEQYF
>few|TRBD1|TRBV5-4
CASSLELPGGSYEQYF
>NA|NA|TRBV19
CASSIREKMNTEAFF
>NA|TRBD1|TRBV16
CASSQRQGRSGNTIYF
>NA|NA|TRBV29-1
CSVLIAFQAGIGEQFF
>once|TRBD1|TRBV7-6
CASSLGIAGQANKLGGYTF
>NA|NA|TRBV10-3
CAISEYLIYNEQFF
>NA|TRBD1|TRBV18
CASSRQGATGDSNQPQHF
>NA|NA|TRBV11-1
CASSLLRQLNTEAFF
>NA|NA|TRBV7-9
CASSLGSQGQYF
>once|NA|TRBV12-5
CASGPGRITSYEQYF
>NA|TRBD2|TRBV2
CASSESLAGVALLLDEQYF
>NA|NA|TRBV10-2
CASSESSSVAGARSEQYF
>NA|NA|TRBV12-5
CASGLVHRTTDTNQPQHF
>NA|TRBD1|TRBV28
CASTQWTGKNTEAFF
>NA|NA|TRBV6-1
CASSEAQGSEQYF
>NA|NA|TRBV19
CATRRDMTYEQYF
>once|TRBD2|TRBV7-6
CASSPLAGGQGEQFF
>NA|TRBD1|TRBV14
CASSTRTGAYEQYF
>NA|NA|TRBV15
CATSTAGAGSYEQYF
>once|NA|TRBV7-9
CASSAPGGNQPQHF
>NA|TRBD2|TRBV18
CASSSGTGTSGSSMNEQFF